The 30 T cell receptor beta chains in this list originate from one sample, sequenced in a study of cytomegalovirus exposure and HLA in healthy donors. The PCR ran on 60 Vbeta and 13 Jbeta primers. Libraries were prepared by immunoSEQ multiplex PCR; TCRdb keeps only in-frame clonotypes and omits some of them. This table has 84,000 or so clones, roughly three quarters appearing once. The sample was PBMCs. All receptors derive from a man aged 25-45 years in good health and CMV-seronegative.

The chain joins TRBV7-6 to TRBJ1-4; D remains ambiguous. CDR3 length: 15 amino acids. CDR1 SGHVS and CDR2 FNYEAQ come from the germline V gene. Trimming cost V 5 bases and J 0 bases, with 10 bases left between them. CDR3 amino acids: CASSHESATNEKLFF. DNA for the CDR3: TGTGCCAGCAGCCACGAGAGTGCAACTAATGAAAAACTGTTTTTT.

The chain links TRBV21-1 to TRBJ1-5; the table assigns TRBD1, which was not confirmed against the DNA. TRBV21-1 represents a pseudogene. The CDR3 has 13 residues. The CDR3 sequence is CASSITGNQPQHF. The CDR3 region has the DNA TGTGCCAGCAGCATTACAGGGAATCAGCCCCAGCATTTT.

The chain uses TRBV27 and TRBJ2-5, with D possibly being TRBD1 (6 bases). Germline CDR1 is MNHEY and CDR2 is SMNVEV (reference sequence). V lost 6 bases, J lost 5 bases, and 16 bases lay in between. This CDR3 is built from 14 residues. The CDR3 loop is CASRPTGTRETQYF. CDR3 nucleotide sequence: TGTGCCAGCAGGCCTACAGGGACCCGGGAGACCCAGTACTTC.

The chain recombines TRBV25-1 with TRBJ2-2; 10 bases fit TRBD2. The V gene's germline CDR1 is MGHDK and CDR2 SYGVNS. After removal of 8 bases from V and 1 base from J, the junction contained 4 bases not matched to a gene. This CDR3 contains 15 residues. DNA of the CDR3: TGTGCCAGCGGCTCTAGCGGGAGGAACACCGGGGAGCTGTTTTTT. It is translated as CASGSSGRNTGELFF.

This clone was seen a single time. The V and J genes are TRBV28 and TRBJ1-6; 8 bases fit TRBD1. The length of the CDR3 is 14 residues. Germline V gene lookup returns CDR1 MDHEN and CDR2 SYDVKM. After removal of 4 bases from V and 10 bases from J, the junction contained 6 bases not matched to a gene. The CDR3: CASSSGGAGSPLHF. The DNA for the CDR3 is TGTGCCAGCAGTTCAGGGGGCGCCGGGTCACCCCTCCACTTT.

V and J are TRBV4-1 and TRBJ2-6; no clear D. This CDR3 has 15 amino acids. The germline gives CDR1 MGHRA, CDR2 YSYEKL. Trimming stripped 1 base from V and 0 bases from J, with 4 bases between. The CDR3 region is CASSQVSSGANVLTF. The CDR3 nucleotides are TGCGCCAGCAGCCAAGTCAGCTCTGGGGCCAACGTCCTGACTTTC.

As concerns this clone: The sample has other DNA sequences that encode this CDR3 too. The chain carries TRBV7-9 and TRBJ1-1; 8 bases are a match to TRBD1. CDR1 SEHNR and CDR2 FQNEAQ come from the germline V gene (reference sequence). The CDR3 runs 13 residues. V was clipped by 6 bases and J by 4 bases; unmatched bases: 4. CDR3: CASSFTGGTEAFF. Here the CDR3 DNA reads TGTGCCAGCAGTTTTACAGGGGGCACTGAAGCTTTCTTT. The variable domain in full, with the rest retrieved from reference TRBV7-9 and TRBJ1-1, is DTGVSQNPRHKITKRGQNVTFRCDPISEHNRLYWYRQTLGQGPEFLTYFQNEAQLEKSRLLSDRFSAERPKGSFSTLEIQRTEQGDSAMYLCASSFTGGTEAFFGQGTRLTVV.

This clone was counted a few times. The chain has TRBV19 and TRBJ2-7; a weak D match, TRBD2 (6 bases). The CDR3 totals 15 residues. Trimming shortened V by 3 bases and J by 0 bases, and 12 bases separated the two germline ends. Per germline, CDR1 LNHDA and CDR2 SQIVND (reference sequence). The CDR3 nucleotides read TGTGCCAGTAGTATCAGCACTAGCAGCTCCTACGAGCAGTACTTC. Residues: CASSISTSSSYEQYF.

This clone occurred once. This chain connects TRBV27 to TRBJ1-1, with 8 bases matching TRBD1. This CDR3 spans 13 amino acids. The V gene's germline CDR1 is MNHEY and CDR2 SMNVEV (reference sequence). V lost 8 bases, J lost 5 bases, and 7 bases stayed unmatched. The CDR3 DNA sequence: TGTGCCAGCGGGGACAGGACTTCTACTGAAGCTTTCTTT. Translating gives CASGDRTSTEAFF.

CDR3 sequence reads: CASSLVGTSFGDTQYF. The CDR3 coding sequence is TGTGCCAGCAGCTTAGTGGGCACTAGCTTCGGCGATACGCAGTATTTT. This sequence joins TRBV7-8 and TRBJ2-3; a possible D gene is TRBD2 (6 bases). This CDR3 comprises 16 residues. The V end lost 1 base, the J end lost 6 bases, and 17 bases lay between the germline ends. Germline V gene sequence: CDR1 SGHVS, CDR2 FQNEAQ.

The gene calls are TRBV2 and TRBJ2-1; TRBD2 matches 9 bases. Germline values: CDR1 SNHLY, CDR2 FYNNEI. The trim removed 0 bases at V and 7 bases at J, leaving 10 bases unmatched. The CDR3 consists of 17 residues. CDR3 in amino acids: CASSEARAGGPGNEQFF. In DNA, the CDR3 is TGTGCCAGCAGTGAAGCGCGGGCGGGAGGGCCGGGGAATGAGCAGTTCTTC. The complete variable domain, with remaining parts taken from reference TRBV2 and TRBJ2-1, reads EPEVTQTPSHQVTQMGQEVILRCVPISNHLYFYWYRQILGQKVEFLVSFYNNEISEKSEIFDDQFSVERPDGSNFTLKIRSTKLEDSAMYFCASSEARAGGPGNEQFFGPGTRLTVL.

This chain uses TRBV2 with TRBJ2-5, with D perhaps TRBD2 (6 bases). The CDR3 length is 13 residues. The germline V gene has CDR1 SNHLY and CDR2 FYNNEI. V was cut by 5 bases and J by 4 bases, with 11 bases left in between. CDR3 in amino acids: CASSNVGGETQYF. The CDR3 coding sequence is TGTGCCAGCAGTAATGTGGGGGGAGAGACCCAGTACTTC.

The chain combines TRBV2 with TRBJ2-7; no definite D call. Trimming left V 10 bases short and J 2 bases short, with 9 bases between. This CDR3 has 11 amino acids. Germline V gene lookup returns CDR1 SNHLY and CDR2 FYNNEI. CDR3 sequence reads: CATGLTYEQYF. The DNA for the CDR3 is TGTGCCACGGGTCTTACCTACGAGCAGTACTTC.

J is TRBJ2-5 and V is TRBV28; tentatively, D is TRBD2 (6 bases). V was clipped by 4 bases and J by 2 bases, with 17 bases between them. Germline lookup yields CDR1 MDHEN and CDR2 SYDVKM. The CDR3 sequence is 16 residues long. The CDR3 reads CASSSGGIGVQETQYF. The CDR3 DNA is TGTGCCAGCAGTTCTGGGGGGATCGGCGTGCAAGAGACCCAGTACTTC.

This sequence joins TRBV28 and TRBJ1-5, with a possible D match to TRBD1 (6 bases). The ends were cut back, 5 bases at V and 4 bases at J, with 15 bases in the middle. This CDR3 spans 15 amino acids. Germline CDR1 reads MDHEN; CDR2 reads SYDVKM. The CDR3 loop reads CASSPGLQGNQPQHF. The CDR3 DNA is TGTGCCAGCAGTCCGGGATTACAGGGTAATCAGCCCCAGCATTTT.

V gene TRBV19 combines with J gene TRBJ1-1; 8 nucleotides align to TRBD1. This CDR3 region has 14 residues. J gave up 1 base and V 5 bases, and 3 bases lay outside the gene matches. Per germline, CDR1 LNHDA and CDR2 SQIVND (reference sequence). In DNA, the CDR3 is TGTGCCAGTAGTGCCGACAGGGGGAACACTGAAGCTTTCTTT. Its protein is CASSADRGNTEAFF.

V is TRBV2 and J is TRBJ1-6; possible D gene TRBD1, 6 bases. This CDR3 is built from 14 residues. The V end was cut by 8 bases, the J end by 5 bases, with 13 bases between. Germline assignment: CDR1 SNHLY and CDR2 FYNNEI. DNA of the CDR3: TGTGCCAGCCACCGGGACATCCATAATTCACCCCTCCACTTT. This gives the protein CASHRDIHNSPLHF.

The genes are TRBV7-8 and TRBJ1-2, with TRBD1 matching 7 bases. Trimming at V came to 1 base and at J to 5 bases, leaving 13 bases not matched to a gene. CDR1 SGHVS and CDR2 FQNEAQ come from the germline V gene. The CDR3 covers 17 residues. As DNA, the CDR3 is TGTGCCAGCAGCTTAGGGGTTCCCCATGACAGGGTTTATGGCTACACCTTC. As protein: CASSLGVPHDRVYGYTF.

The V gene is TRBV2, the J gene TRBJ1-2; TRBD1 might be the D (6 bases). Germline V CDR1 and CDR2: SNHLY, FYNNEI. The CDR3 covers 13 residues. The V end was cut by 8 bases, the J end by 3 bases, with 13 bases between. The CDR3 DNA reads as TGTGCCAGCTACAGGGACGGGGACTATGGCTACACCTTC. Its protein is CASYRDGDYGYTF.

J is TRBJ2-5 and V is TRBV9, with 14 positions matching TRBD2. CDR1 SGDLS and CDR2 YYNGEE come from the germline V gene. V lost 3 bases, J lost 5 bases, and 6 bases stayed unmatched. The CDR3 extends over 16 amino acids. The CDR3 coding sequence is TGTGCCAGCAGCGAAACGGGACTAGCGGGAGCCGAGACCCAGTACTTC. This encodes CASSETGLAGAETQYF. The whole variable domain, remainder taken from reference TRBV9 and TRBJ2-5, is DSGVTQTPKHLITATGQRVTLRCSPRSGDLSVYWYQQSLDQGLQFLIQYYNGEERAKGNILERFSAQQFPDLHSELNLSSLELGDSALYFCASSETGLAGAETQYFGPGTRLLVL.

CDR3 nucleotides: TGTGCCAGCAGGGGACTAGCGGCCCAAGAGACCCAGTACTTC. As protein: CASRGLAAQETQYF. The chain combines TRBV27 with TRBJ2-5; 11 bases agree with TRBD2. Unmatched junction bases numbered 1, after V lost 6 bases and J lost 1 base. The CDR3 has 14 residues. Germline loops: CDR1 MNHEY, CDR2 SMNVEV (reference sequence).

The V gene is TRBV6-6, the J gene TRBJ2-5, with TRBD2 matching over 8 bases. The CDR3 length is 15 residues. Losses at the gene ends were 6 bases for V and 1 base for J; bases not matched to a gene: 7. Germline V lookup: CDR1 MNHNY, CDR2 SVGAGI (reference sequence). The CDR3, as DNA: TGTGCCAGCAGAAACCCAGCGGGGGCCCAAGAGACCCAGTACTTC. Translated: CASRNPAGAQETQYF.

The chain joins TRBV27 to TRBJ1-2; unclear D gene. Germline CDR1 MNHEY, CDR2 SMNVEV (reference sequence). Trimming cost V 9 bases and J 2 bases, with 10 bases left between them. This CDR3 contains 12 residues. CDR3 bases: TGTGCCAGTATGACAAGAAACTATGGCTACACCTTC. As protein: CASMTRNYGYTF.

V gene TRBV7-6 combines with J gene TRBJ2-1; 7 nucleotides line up with TRBD2. With 4 bases clipped from V and 5 bases from J, the junction kept 11 bases outside the gene matches. Germline V gene data show CDR1 as SGHVS and CDR2 as FNYEAQ. This CDR3 is built from 16 residues. CDR3 DNA sequence: TGTGCCAGCAGCTCACTAAGACTAGCAGAGAACAATGAGCAGTTCTTC. Translated: CASSSLRLAENNEQFF.

The chain carries TRBV9 and TRBJ1-4; D is undetermined. Looked up from germline, CDR1 is SGDLS and CDR2 is YYNGEE. The CDR3 sequence is 14 residues long. Between the trimmed V and J ends, which lost 0 bases and 4 bases, there was a span of 7 bases. CDR3 amino acids: CASSVGQFNEKLFF. The CDR3 DNA sequence: TGTGCCAGCAGCGTAGGGCAGTTTAATGAAAAACTGTTTTTT.

The CDR3 reads CASSQERQGVFGNTIYF. CDR3 nucleotides: TGCGCCAGCAGCCAAGAGAGGCAGGGGGTCTTTGGAAACACCATATATTTT. The chain employs TRBV4-1 and TRBJ1-3; the match to TRBD1 covers 7 bases. The CDR3 length is 17 residues. The junction had 8 bases not matched to a gene; V was cut back by 0 bases and J by 3 bases. Germline CDR1 and CDR2: MGHRA and YSYEKL.

This clone was detected once. CDR3 sequence reads: CARGDTDSFCQPQHF. CDR3 in DNA: TGTGCCAGAGGGGACACGGATAGTTTTTGTCAGCCCCAGCATTTT. This chain connects TRBV27 to TRBJ1-5; perhaps TRBD1 as D (6 bases). CDR1 is MNHEY, CDR2 SMNVEV, per germline (reference sequence). Trimming took off 9 bases at V and 6 bases at J, with 21 bases between the two ends. The CDR3 contains 15 residues.

The V and J genes are TRBV28 and TRBJ1-6; D gene ambiguous. Trimming removed 2 bases at V and 7 bases at J, with 12 bases between. The CDR3 is 15 residues long. Germline CDR1 MDHEN, CDR2 SYDVKM. The CDR3 coding sequence is TGTGCCAGCAGTTTAAATCTAGCCGGGAATTCACCCCTCCACTTT. Translated: CASSLNLAGNSPLHF.

This clone showed up just a few times. The chain couples TRBV6-1 to TRBJ1-2; TRBD1 aligns across 9 bases. Germline CDR1 and CDR2: MNHNS and SASEGT. CDR3 size: 14 residues. Germline trimming cut 6 bases from V and 5 bases from J; bases unmatched to any gene: 7. CDR3 coding DNA: TGTGCCAGCAGACCCCCGGACAGGGGATATGGCTACACCTTC. Translation: CASRPPDRGYGYTF.

The V and J genes are TRBV15 and TRBJ2-3, with a possible D match to TRBD1 (6 bases). The V gene lost 3 bases and the J gene lost 1 base, with 11 bases spanning the gap. This CDR3 has 15 residues. Germline-derived CDR1 and CDR2 are LNHNV and YYDKDF (reference sequence). The CDR3 loop reads CATSSSPGGTDTQYF. In nucleotides, the CDR3 is TGTGCCACCAGCAGCTCCCCAGGGGGCACAGATACGCAGTATTTT. The full variable domain, in which reference TRBV15 and TRBJ2-3 provide the parts outside the CDR3, is DAMVIQNPRYQVTQFGKPVTLSCSQTLNHNVMYWYQQKSSQAPKLLFHYYDKDFNNEADTPDNFQSRRPNTSFCFLDIRSPGLGDTAMYLCATSSSPGGTDTQYFGPGTRLTVL.